Listed below are T cell receptor beta chains from one sample, sequenced in a study of T cells after yellow fever vaccination. From the 5' RACE reads, TCRdb called clonotypes with MiXCR, one entry per CDR3 protein. The table has 350,000 or so distinct CDR3 sequences, roughly 8.3% seen once. The sequencing used PBMCs, collected 45 days after the first yellow fever vaccination. The receptors were gathered from a man between 18 and 35 years old who received the YFV17D yellow fever vaccine. Each CDR3 is given with its conserved first and last residue. D genes are given only for firm matches. Not every row has a clone size; where given, it reads once, few, many or a size class.

few TRBJ2-5 TRBV6-1 TRBD2 CASTLRSAGDQETQYF TGTGCCAGCACTCTCCGATCAGCGGGGGACCAAGAGACCCAGTACTTC
- TRBJ2-3 TRBV4-1 - CASSPIGQGGTADTQYF TGCGCCAGCAGCCCTATCGGACAGGGAGGGACTGCAGATACGCAGTATTTT
- TRBJ1-3 TRBV5-1 - CASSRDGASGNTIYF TGCGCCAGCAGCAGAGACGGAGCCTCTGGAAACACCATATATTTT
few TRBJ1-2 TRBV4-3 TRBD1 CASSQDVRGKYGYTF TGCGCCAGCAGCCAAGACGTCAGGGGGAAGTATGGCTACACCTTC
few TRBJ2-1 TRBV7-8 - CASSSGLSYNEQFF TGTGCCAGCAGTAGTGGCCTCTCCTACAATGAGCAGTTCTTC
- TRBJ2-2 TRBV5-1 TRBD1 CASSMTGGGNTGELFF TGCGCCAGCAGCATGACAGGGGGCGGTAACACCGGGGAGCTGTTTTTT
- TRBJ2-4 TRBV24-1 - CATSDGARDIQYF TGTGCCACCAGTGATGGGGCCAGGGACATTCAGTACTTC
- TRBJ1-6 TRBV5-1 - CASSLESWDGHNSPLHF TGCGCCAGCAGCTTGGAGTCTTGGGACGGCCATAATTCACCCCTCCACTTT
few TRBJ1-5 TRBV19 TRBD1 CASRRTGGDQPQHF TGTGCCAGTAGAAGGACAGGCGGCGATCAGCCCCAGCATTTT
- TRBJ2-3 TRBV10-3 - CAIREGNTDTQYF TGTGCCATCAGGGAGGGGAACACAGATACGCAGTATTTT
few TRBJ2-5 TRBV20-1 TRBD2 CSARGLAGGSETQYF TGCAGTGCTAGGGGACTAGCGGGGGGGTCAGAGACCCAGTACTTC
few TRBJ1-5 TRBV10-1 - CASSELVSQPQHF TGCGCCAGCAGTGAGCTTGTCAGCCAGCCCCAGCATTTT
- TRBJ2-1 TRBV18 - CASSPQGISYNEQFF TGTGCCAGCTCACCCCAGGGGATCTCCTACAATGAGCAGTTCTTC
- TRBJ2-3 TRBV28 - CASNPSGTDTQYF TGTGCCAGCAACCCTAGCGGCACAGATACGCAGTATTTT
few TRBJ2-5 TRBV4-1 - CASSPEADGRETQYF TGCGCCAGCAGCCCCGAGGCGGACGGGCGGGAGACCCAGTACTTC
many TRBJ1-1 TRBV14 - CASSQVTGWVMDTEAFF TGTGCCAGCAGCCAAGTCACAGGGTGGGTTATGGACACTGAAGCTTTCTTT
few TRBJ2-3 TRBV12-3/TRBV12-4 - CASSFLGPGTDTQYF TGTGCCAGCAGTTTCCTCGGACCCGGCACAGATACGCAGTATTTT
many TRBJ1-1 TRBV11-2 - CASSLHPFPGVDTEAFF TGTGCCAGCAGCTTACATCCCTTCCCGGGCGTCGACACTGAAGCTTTCTTT
few TRBJ2-1 TRBV7-2 TRBD2 CASSQTSGGARQFF TGTGCCAGCAGCCAAACTAGCGGGGGGGCTCGGCAGTTCTTC
- TRBJ2-7 TRBV27 TRBD1 CASSFTGQGNEQYF TGTGCCAGCAGTTTTACTGGACAGGGTAACGAGCAGTACTTC
few TRBJ2-7 TRBV9 - CASSVEIASDSYEQYF TGTGCCAGCAGCGTAGAAATAGCCTCCGACTCCTACGAGCAGTACTTC
few TRBJ2-7 TRBV5-6 TRBD1 CASSLRDREYEQYF TGTGCCAGCAGCTTAAGGGACAGGGAGTACGAGCAGTACTTC
- TRBJ2-5 TRBV7-7 - CASRQDARETQYF TGTGCCAGCAGGCAGGACGCCCGGGAGACCCAGTACTTC
few TRBJ1-5 TRBV18 TRBD1 CASSPRQGGVQPQHF TGTGCCAGCTCACCACGGCAGGGGGGGGTTCAGCCCCAGCATTTT
- TRBJ2-3 TRBV5-1 TRBD2 CASSRAGAGADTQYF TGCGCCAGCAGCCGGGCGGGAGCTGGGGCAGATACGCAGTATTTT
few TRBJ1-5 TRBV4-3 TRBD1 CASSPGQGAGQPQHF TGCGCCAGCAGCCCGGGACAGGGGGCAGGTCAGCCCCAGCATTTT
few TRBJ1-2 TRBV11-2 - CASSTLSGDSNGYTF TGTGCCAGCAGCACCCTGTCAGGGGATTCCAACGGCTACACCTTC
few TRBJ1-6 TRBV12-3/TRBV12-4 TRBD1 CASSFSGGYSPLHF TGTGCCAGCAGTTTTTCAGGGGGCTATTCACCCCTCCACTTT
- TRBJ2-1 TRBV6-2/TRBV6-3 TRBD2 CASSYPFSGGPSYNEQFF TGTGCCAGCAGTTACCCCTTCAGCGGGGGCCCGTCCTACAATGAGCAGTTCTTC
many TRBJ2-4 TRBV5-1 - CASSLANTGIGNIQYF TGCGCCAGCAGCTTGGCCAACACAGGGATCGGAAACATTCAGTACTTC
- TRBJ2-3 TRBV9 - CASSVAMISTDTQYF TGTGCCAGCAGCGTAGCCATGATTAGCACAGATACGCAGTATTTT
many TRBJ1-1 TRBV12-3/TRBV12-4 - CASRLQGGEAFF TGTGCCAGCAGACTTCAGGGCGGTGAAGCTTTCTTT
many TRBJ2-5 TRBV7-2 TRBD2 CASSPSGFQETQYF TGTGCCAGCAGCCCTAGCGGGTTCCAAGAGACCCAGTACTTC
- TRBJ1-1 TRBV6-5 - CASSSNQETHVAFF TGTGCCAGCAGTTCAAATCAGGAGACACACGTAGCTTTCTTT
few TRBJ1-1 TRBV5-1 - CASSLFQGGPEEAFF TGCGCCAGCAGCTTGTTTCAAGGAGGCCCGGAAGAAGCTTTCTTT
few TRBJ1-2 TRBV28 - CAVLGSSYGYTF TGTGCCGTTCTCGGGAGTAGCTATGGCTACACCTTC
many TRBJ2-6 TRBV19 - CASSIHPGANVLTF TGTGCCAGTAGTATTCATCCTGGGGCCAACGTCCTGACTTTC
few TRBJ2-1 TRBV4-2 TRBD2 CASSQGGGGAFKIIYEQFF TGTGCCAGCAGCCAAGGCGGCGGGGGGGCATTCAAAATTATCTATGAGCAGTTCTTC
few TRBJ2-5 TRBV12-3/TRBV12-4 - CASSITGVQETQYF TGTGCCAGCAGTATAACGGGGGTTCAAGAGACCCAGTACTTC
few TRBJ2-5 TRBV4-3 TRBD2 CASSQDKGAGGETQYF TGCGCCAGCAGCCAAGATAAAGGGGCCGGGGGGGAGACCCAGTACTTC
few TRBJ2-7 TRBV4-3 - CASSQEGTIYEQYF TGCGCCAGCAGCCAAGAGGGGACCATCTACGAGCAGTACTTC
few TRBJ2-7 TRBV5-1 - CASSPVDRDYEQYF TGCGCCAGCAGCCCGGTGGACAGAGACTACGAGCAGTACTTC
- TRBJ1-1 TRBV29-1 - CSVGGGFMGEAFF TGCAGCGTTGGCGGGGGGTTTATGGGTGAAGCTTTCTTT
- TRBJ2-2 TRBV23-1 - CASSHGQESNTGELFF TGCGCCAGCAGTCACGGGCAGGAGTCGAACACCGGGGAGCTGTTTTTT
- TRBJ2-1 TRBV24-1 - CATSERLSNEQFF TGTGCCACCAGTGAGCGGTTATCTAATGAGCAGTTCTTC
- TRBJ2-1 TRBV7-2 - CASSPQSPGYNEQFF TGTGCCAGCAGCCCCCAGTCCCCCGGTTACAATGAGCAGTTCTTC
- TRBJ2-4 TRBV6-5 - CASSPGVGIQYF TGTGCCAGCAGTCCAGGGGTGGGCATTCAGTACTTC
- TRBJ1-5 TRBV20-1 TRBD1 CSAAGTGIQPQHF TGCAGTGCTGCCGGGACAGGCATTCAGCCCCAGCATTTT
- TRBJ2-1 TRBV12-3/TRBV12-4 - CASTEENHNEQFF TGTGCCAGCACCGAGGAGAATCACAATGAGCAGTTCTTC
- TRBJ2-1 TRBV29-1 TRBD2 CSVEGRSLAGFYNEQFF TGCAGCGTTGAAGGAAGGTCACTAGCGGGGTTCTACAATGAGCAGTTCTTC
few TRBJ2-1 TRBV24-1 - CATSEMRAPHSNEQFF TGTGCCACCAGTGAGATGCGGGCCCCCCACAGCAATGAGCAGTTCTTC
- TRBJ2-5 TRBV29-1 - CSVLMAHGKETQYF TGCAGCGTTCTCATGGCCCACGGAAAAGAGACCCAGTACTTC
- TRBJ2-2 TRBV6-1 - CASIPTPGSGGELFF TGTGCCAGCATTCCCACCCCAGGGTCCGGCGGGGAGCTGTTTTTT
few TRBJ2-1 TRBV20-1 TRBD1 CSARGTGGASEGSYNEQFF TGCAGTGCTAGGGGGACAGGGGGCGCGTCGGAGGGCTCCTACAATGAGCAGTTCTTC
few TRBJ2-7 TRBV15 - CATSRDQGGLREQYF TGTGCCACCAGCAGAGATCAGGGCGGGCTACGAGAGCAGTACTTC
few TRBJ2-1 TRBV5-1 - CASSLRQPVNEQFF TGCGCCAGCAGCTTGCGACAGCCAGTTAATGAGCAGTTCTTC